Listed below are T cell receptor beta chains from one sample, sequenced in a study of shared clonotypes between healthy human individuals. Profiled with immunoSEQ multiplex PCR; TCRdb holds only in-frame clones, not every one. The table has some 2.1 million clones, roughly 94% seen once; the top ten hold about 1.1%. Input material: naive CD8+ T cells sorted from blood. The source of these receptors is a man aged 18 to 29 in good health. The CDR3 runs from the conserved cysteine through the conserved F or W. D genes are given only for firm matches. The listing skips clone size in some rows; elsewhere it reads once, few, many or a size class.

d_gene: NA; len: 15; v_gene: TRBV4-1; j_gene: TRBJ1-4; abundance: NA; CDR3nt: TGCGCCAGCAGCGTCCCGCGGGGGGCTTCTGAAAAACTGTTTTTT; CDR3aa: CASSVPRGASEKLFF
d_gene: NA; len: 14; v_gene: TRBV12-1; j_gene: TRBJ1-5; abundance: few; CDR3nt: TGTGCCAGCAACCCGTCCCTGAGGGATCAGCCCCAGCATTTT; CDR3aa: CASNPSLRDQPQHF
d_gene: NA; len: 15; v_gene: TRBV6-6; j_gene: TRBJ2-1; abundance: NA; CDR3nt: TGTGCCAGCAGTCCAGATAGTGAGACCTACAATGAGCAGTTCTTC; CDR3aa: CASSPDSETYNEQFF
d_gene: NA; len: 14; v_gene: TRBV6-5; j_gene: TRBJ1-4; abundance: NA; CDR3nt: TGTGCCAGCAGTTATGGGGCGCCTAATGAAAAACTGTTTTTT; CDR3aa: CASSYGAPNEKLFF
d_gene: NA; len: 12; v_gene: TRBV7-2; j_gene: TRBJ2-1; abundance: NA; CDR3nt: TGTGCCAGCAGGGGGAGTGACAATGAGCAGTTCTTC; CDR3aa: CASRGSDNEQFF
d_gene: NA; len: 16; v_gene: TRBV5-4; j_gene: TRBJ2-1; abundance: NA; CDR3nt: TGTGCCAGCAGGATGGAGGGACTCCCCTCCTACAATGAGCAGTTCTTC; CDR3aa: CASRMEGLPSYNEQFF
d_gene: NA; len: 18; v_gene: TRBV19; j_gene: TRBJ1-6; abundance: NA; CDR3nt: TGTGCCAGTAGTGCGGGACACCGCATGAGCTCCTATAATTCACCCCTCCACTTT; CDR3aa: CASSAGHRMSSYNSPLHF
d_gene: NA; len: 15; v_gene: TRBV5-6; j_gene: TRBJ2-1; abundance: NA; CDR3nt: TGTGCCAGCAGCTTGAGCGGACGAGTCGCGAATGAGCAGTTCTTC; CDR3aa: CASSLSGRVANEQFF
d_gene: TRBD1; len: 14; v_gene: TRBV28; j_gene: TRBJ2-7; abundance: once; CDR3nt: TGTGCCAGCAGTTTGACAGGGGGCTTATACGAGCAGTACTTC; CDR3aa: CASSLTGGLYEQYF
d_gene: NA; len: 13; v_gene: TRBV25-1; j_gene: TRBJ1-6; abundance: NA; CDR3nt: TGTGCCAGCAGTGCGGGTCTCAATTCACCCCTCCACTTT; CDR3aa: CASSAGLNSPLHF
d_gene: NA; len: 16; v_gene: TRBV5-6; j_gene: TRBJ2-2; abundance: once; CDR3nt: TGTGCCAGCACTCCCTTGGAATCCGCGAACACCGGGGAGCTGTTTTTT; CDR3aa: CASTPLESANTGELFF
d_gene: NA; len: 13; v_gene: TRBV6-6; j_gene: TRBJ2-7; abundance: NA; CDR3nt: TGTGCCAGCAGTTACCTGGGCTCCTACGAGCAGTACTTC; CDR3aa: CASSYLGSYEQYF
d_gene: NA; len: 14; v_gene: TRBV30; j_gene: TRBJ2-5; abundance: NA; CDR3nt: TGTGCCTGGGGAGGGCGGGACTGGGGAGAGACCCAGTACTTC; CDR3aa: CAWGGRDWGETQYF
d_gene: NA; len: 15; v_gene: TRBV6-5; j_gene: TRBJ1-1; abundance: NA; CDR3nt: TGTGCCAGCGGGGATAGGTGGGACGGCAACACTGAAGCTTTCTTT; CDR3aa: CASGDRWDGNTEAFF
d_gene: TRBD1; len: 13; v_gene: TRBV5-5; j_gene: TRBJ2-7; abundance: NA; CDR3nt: TGTGCCAGCAGCTTATGGACAGGAGACGAGCAGTACTTC; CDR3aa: CASSLWTGDEQYF
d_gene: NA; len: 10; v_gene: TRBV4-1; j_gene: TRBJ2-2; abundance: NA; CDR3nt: TGCGCCAGCAGTGGACGGGAGCTGTTTTTT; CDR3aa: CASSGRELFF
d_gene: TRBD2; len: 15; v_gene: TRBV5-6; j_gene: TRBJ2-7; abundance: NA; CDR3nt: TGTGCCAGCAGCTTGGAATTAGCGGGAGCGTCCGAGCAGTACTTC; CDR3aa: CASSLELAGASEQYF
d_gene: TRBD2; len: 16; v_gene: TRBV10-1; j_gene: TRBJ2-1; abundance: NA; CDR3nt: TGCGCCAGCAGTGAGTCCGGGACTAGCGCTTACAATGAGCAGTTCTTC; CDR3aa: CASSESGTSAYNEQFF
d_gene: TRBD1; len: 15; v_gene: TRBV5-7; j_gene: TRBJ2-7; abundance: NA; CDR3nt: TGTGCCAGCAGCCAACCGGGACAGGGATCCTACGAGCAGTACTTC; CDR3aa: CASSQPGQGSYEQYF
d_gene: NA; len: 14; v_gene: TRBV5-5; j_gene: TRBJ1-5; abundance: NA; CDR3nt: TGTGCCAGCAGCTTTGGCGAAGGGGCTCAGCCCCAGCATTTT; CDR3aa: CASSFGEGAQPQHF
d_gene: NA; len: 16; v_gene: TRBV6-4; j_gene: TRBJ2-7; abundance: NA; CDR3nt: TGTGCCAGCAGTGACTCTGGTCGGTGGAGCTCCTACGAGCAGTACTTC; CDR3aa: CASSDSGRWSSYEQYF
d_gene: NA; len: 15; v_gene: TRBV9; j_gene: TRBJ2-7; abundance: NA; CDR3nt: TGTGCCAGCAGCGAAGGCCCTAGTGGCAGCTACGAGCAGTACTTC; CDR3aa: CASSEGPSGSYEQYF
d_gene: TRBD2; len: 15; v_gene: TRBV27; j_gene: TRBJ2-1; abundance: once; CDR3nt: TGTGCCAGCAGTGAGCTAGCGGGAGCATCCAATGAGCAGTTCTTC; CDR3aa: CASSELAGASNEQFF
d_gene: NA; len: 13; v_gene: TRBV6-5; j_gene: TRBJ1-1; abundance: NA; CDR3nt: TGTGCCAGCAGTTACCGGGGAGAAACTGAAGCTTTCTTT; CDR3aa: CASSYRGETEAFF
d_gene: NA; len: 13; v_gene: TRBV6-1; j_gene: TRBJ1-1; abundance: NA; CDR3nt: TGTGCCAGCAGTGGGGCCTATAATTATGAAGCTTTCTTT; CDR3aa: CASSGAYNYEAFF
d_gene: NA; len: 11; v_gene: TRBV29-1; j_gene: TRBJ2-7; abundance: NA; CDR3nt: TGCAGCGTTGAAGCAGGGCTCGAGCAGTACTTC; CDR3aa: CSVEAGLEQYF
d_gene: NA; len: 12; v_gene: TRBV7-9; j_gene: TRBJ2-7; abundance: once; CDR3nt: TGTGCCAGCAGCGGAGTGGGGTACGAGCAGTACTTC; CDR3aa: CASSGVGYEQYF
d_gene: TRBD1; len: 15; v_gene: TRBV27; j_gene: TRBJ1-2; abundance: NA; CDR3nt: TGTGCCAGCAGTTTGAACACCGACAGGGTCCTAGGCTACACCTTC; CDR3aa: CASSLNTDRVLGYTF
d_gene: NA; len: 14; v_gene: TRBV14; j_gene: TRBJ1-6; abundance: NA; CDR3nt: TGTGCCAGCAGCGATGGAATTTATAATTCACCCCTCCACTTT; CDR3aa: CASSDGIYNSPLHF
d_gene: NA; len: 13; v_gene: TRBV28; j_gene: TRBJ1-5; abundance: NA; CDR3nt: TGTGCCAGCAGTGACCTTGGGCCTCAGCCCCAGCATTTT; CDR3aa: CASSDLGPQPQHF
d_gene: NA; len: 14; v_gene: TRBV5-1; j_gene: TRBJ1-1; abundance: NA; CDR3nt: TGCGCCAGCAGCTTCCGGGGTGAGAACACTGAAGCTTTCTTT; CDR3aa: CASSFRGENTEAFF
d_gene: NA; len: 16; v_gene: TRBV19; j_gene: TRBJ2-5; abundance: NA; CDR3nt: TGTGCCAGTAGTATAGATCACAGGGCCGCCCAAGAGACCCAGTACTTC; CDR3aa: CASSIDHRAAQETQYF
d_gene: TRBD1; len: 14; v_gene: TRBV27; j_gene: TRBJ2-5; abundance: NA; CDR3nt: TGTGCCAGCAGTACGACAGGGGAGTGGGAGACCCAGTACTTC; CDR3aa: CASSTTGEWETQYF
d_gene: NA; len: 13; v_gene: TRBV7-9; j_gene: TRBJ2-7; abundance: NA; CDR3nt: TGTGCCAGCAGCAGAGACAGCGACTACGAGCAGTACTTC; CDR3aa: CASSRDSDYEQYF
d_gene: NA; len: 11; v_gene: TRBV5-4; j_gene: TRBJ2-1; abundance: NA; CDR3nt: TGTGCCAGCAGCTTAACGAATGAGCAGTTCTTC; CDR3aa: CASSLTNEQFF
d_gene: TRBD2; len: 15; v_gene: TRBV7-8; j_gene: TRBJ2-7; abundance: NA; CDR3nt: TGTGCCAGCAGTTATGGGCTAGCGGTCGTCTACGAGCAGTACTTC; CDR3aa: CASSYGLAVVYEQYF
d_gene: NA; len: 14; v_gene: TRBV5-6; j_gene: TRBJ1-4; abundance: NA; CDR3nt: TGTGCCAGCAGCTTTTTCGAGAGTCCTGAAAAACTGTTTTTT; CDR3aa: CASSFFESPEKLFF
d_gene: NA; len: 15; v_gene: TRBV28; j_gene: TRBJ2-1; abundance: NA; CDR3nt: TGTGCCAGCAGTTTGACGGAGATGAGGTACAATGAGCAGTTCTTC; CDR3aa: CASSLTEMRYNEQFF
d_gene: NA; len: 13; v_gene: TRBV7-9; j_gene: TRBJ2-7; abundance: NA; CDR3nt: TGTGCCAGCAGCCTGGCAGGGGACTACGAGCAGTACTTC; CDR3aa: CASSLAGDYEQYF
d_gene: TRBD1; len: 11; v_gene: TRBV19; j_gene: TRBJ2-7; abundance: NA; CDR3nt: TGTGCCACGGGACAGGGGTTCGAGCAGTACTTC; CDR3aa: CATGQGFEQYF
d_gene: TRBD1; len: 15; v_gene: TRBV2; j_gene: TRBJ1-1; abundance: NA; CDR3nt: TGTGCCAGCAGTAAAACGGGACAGGGTTACACTGAAGCTTTCTTT; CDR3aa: CASSKTGQGYTEAFF
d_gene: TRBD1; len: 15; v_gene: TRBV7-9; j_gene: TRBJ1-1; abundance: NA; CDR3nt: TGTGCCAGCAGCGTTCCGGACAGGGGGAACACTGAAGCTTTCTTT; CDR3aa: CASSVPDRGNTEAFF
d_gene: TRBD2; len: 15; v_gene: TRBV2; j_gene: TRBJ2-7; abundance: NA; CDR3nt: TGTGCCAGCAGGGAACTAGCGGGTGCCCAAGACGAGCAGTACTTC; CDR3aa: CASRELAGAQDEQYF
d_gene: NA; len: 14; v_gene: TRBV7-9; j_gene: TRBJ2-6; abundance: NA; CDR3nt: TGTGCCAGCAACCACGGCTCTGGGGCCAACGTCCTGACTTTC; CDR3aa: CASNHGSGANVLTF
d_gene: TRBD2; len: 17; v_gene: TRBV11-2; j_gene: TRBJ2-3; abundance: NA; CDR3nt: TGTGCCAGCAGCTTAGAACTAGCGGGAGGGAACACAGATACGCAGTATTTT; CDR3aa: CASSLELAGGNTDTQYF
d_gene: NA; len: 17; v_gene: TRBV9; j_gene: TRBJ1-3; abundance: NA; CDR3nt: TGTGCCAGCAGCCTATCCTCTCGACAGTACTCTGGAAACACCATATATTTT; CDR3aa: CASSLSSRQYSGNTIYF
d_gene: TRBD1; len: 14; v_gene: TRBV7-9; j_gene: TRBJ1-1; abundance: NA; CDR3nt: TGTGCCAGCAGAAGAGGGACAGACAACACTGAAGCTTTCTTT; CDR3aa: CASRRGTDNTEAFF
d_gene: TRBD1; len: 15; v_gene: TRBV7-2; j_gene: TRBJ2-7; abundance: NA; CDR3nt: TGTGCCAGCAGCTTAGGACAGGGGACTTCCTACGAGCAGTACTTC; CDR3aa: CASSLGQGTSYEQYF
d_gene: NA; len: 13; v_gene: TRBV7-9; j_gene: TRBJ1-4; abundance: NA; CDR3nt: TGTGCCAGCAGCTCAGCAACTAATGAAAAACTGTTTTTT; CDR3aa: CASSSATNEKLFF
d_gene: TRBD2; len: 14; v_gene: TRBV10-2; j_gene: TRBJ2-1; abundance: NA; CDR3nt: TGCGCCAGCACCCCAAGGGGCGGGAGCCATGAGCAGTTCTTC; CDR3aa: CASTPRGGSHEQFF
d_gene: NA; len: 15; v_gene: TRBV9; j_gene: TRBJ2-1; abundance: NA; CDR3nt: TGTGCCAGCAGCGTAGAGGGGAACTCTTACAATGAGCAGTTCTTC; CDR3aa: CASSVEGNSYNEQFF
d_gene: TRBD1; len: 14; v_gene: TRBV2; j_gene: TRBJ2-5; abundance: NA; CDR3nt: TGTGCCAGCAGTGAAGCAACAGGGGTAGAGACCCAGTACTTC; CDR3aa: CASSEATGVETQYF
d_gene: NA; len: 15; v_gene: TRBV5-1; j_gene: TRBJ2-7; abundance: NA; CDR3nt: TGCGCCAGCAGCTTGGGCACAGGGACCTCCTACGAGCAGTACTTC; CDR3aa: CASSLGTGTSYEQYF
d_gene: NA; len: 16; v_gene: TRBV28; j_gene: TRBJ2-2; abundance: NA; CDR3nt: TGTGCCAGCAGTTTCCCCCAGGGAAGAGGTACCGGGGAGCTGTTTTTT; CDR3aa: CASSFPQGRGTGELFF